Presented here are 11 T cell receptor beta chains from one specimen sequenced in a study of blood T cell repertoires in COVID-19. Clones were read by immunoSEQ multiplex PCR, and TCRdb kept only the in-frame ones, dropping some. This table holds a few hundred thousand clones, roughly 90% found once. The sample comprised peripheral blood. The receptors come from a woman aged 55-69 years with COVID-19, enrolled during active disease.

The chain couples TRBV12-3 or TRBV12-4 to TRBJ1-1; a possible D gene is TRBD1 (6 bases). This CDR3 region has 13 residues. Trimming removed 7 bases from V and 2 bases from J, with 11 bases in between. For the CDR3, the DNA is TGTGCCAGCATCCCGGACAGTAACACTGAAGCTTTCTTT. Translated, it gives CASIPDSNTEAFF.

This sequence joins TRBV30 and TRBJ1-1; no firm D call. The CDR3 contains 13 residues. With 4 bases removed from V and 11 bases from J, the gap between germline ends came to 20 bases. CDR1 GTSNPN and CDR2 SVGIG come from the germline V gene (reference sequence). CDR3 region: CAWIGILWTGAFF. The CDR3 DNA is TGTGCCTGGATAGGGATACTCTGGACGGGGGCTTTCTTT.

CDR3 coding DNA: TGTGCCAGCAGTTTCCGACTAGCTGCCGAGCAGTACTTC. It encodes CASSFRLAAEQYF. This chain joins TRBV6-2 or TRBV6-3 and TRBJ2-7; 7 bases agree with TRBD2. The CDR3 length is 13 residues. Per the germline V gene, CDR1 is MNHEY and CDR2 is SVGEGT. The junction had 6 bases not matched to a gene; V was cut back by 4 bases and J by 6 bases.

The chain combines TRBV6-1 with TRBJ1-3, with D maybe TRBD1 (6 bases). The CDR3 is 16 residues long. Germline loops: CDR1 MNHNS, CDR2 SASEGT. V was clipped by 5 bases and J by 4 bases, with 18 bases between them. The CDR3 DNA reads as TGTGCCAGCAGTCAAGGTGACAGGTTGTTCGGAAACACCATATATTTT. Residues: CASSQGDRLFGNTIYF.

The chain couples TRBV6-5 to TRBJ1-6, with 7 positions matching TRBD1. The CDR3 loop spans 15 amino acids. The V segment lost 3 bases and the J segment 5 bases; nucleotides outside the gene matches: 4. CDR1 and CDR2 (germline): MNHEY, SVGAGI. CDR3 protein: CASSYGDSDNSPLHF. For the CDR3, the DNA is TGTGCCAGCAGTTATGGGGACAGCGATAATTCACCCCTCCACTTT.

CDR3 sequence (DNA): TGTGCCTGGAGTGTCAGGGGCAGGAACACTGAAGCTTTCTTT. Translation gives CAWSVRGRNTEAFF. The chain uses TRBV30 and TRBJ1-1; TRBD1 might be the D (6 bases). CDR3 length: 14 amino acids. CDR1 and CDR2 from the germline V gene are GTSNPN and SVGIG (reference sequence). Trimming pared 0 bases from V and 1 base from J, leaving 9 bases between.

This clone was recorded once. The rearrangement joins TRBV7-8 to TRBJ1-5; possible D gene TRBD1, 6 bases. Germline V lookup: CDR1 SGHVS, CDR2 FQNEAQ. The V gene lost 6 bases and the J gene lost 5 bases, with 14 bases spanning the gap. The CDR3 spans 14 residues. As DNA, the CDR3 is TGTGCCAGCAGTCGAGACCAGGGGTATCAGCCCCAGCATTTT. Translated, it gives CASSRDQGYQPQHF.

The chain is built from TRBV9 and TRBJ2-3; D uncertain. Germline V gene data show CDR1 as SGDLS and CDR2 as YYNGEE. The CDR3 contains 13 residues. V lost 4 bases and J lost 11, with 17 bases in between. CDR3 loop: CASSLLGTTWQYF. In nucleotides, the CDR3 is TGTGCCAGCAGCCTCCTGGGTACTACCTGGCAGTATTTT.

The J gene is TRBJ1-3, the V gene TRBV11-1; the D gene is possibly TRBD1 (6 bases). In germline, CDR1 is SGHAT, CDR2 FQDESV (reference sequence). The CDR3 runs 15 residues. The ends were cut back, 4 bases at V and 0 bases at J, with 10 bases in the middle. The CDR3 region is CASSSTGHSGNTIYF. In nucleotides, the CDR3 is TGTGCCAGCAGCTCGACAGGACACTCTGGAAACACCATATATTTT.

This rearrangement joins TRBV19 to TRBJ1-1, with 10 bases fitting TRBD1. The CDR3 spans 14 residues. CDR1 and CDR2 from the germline V gene are LNHDA and SQIVND (reference sequence). V lost 3 bases and J lost 11; bases outside the gene matches: 9. CDR3 nucleotides: TGTGCCAGTAGTATTCGGGGACAGGGGCGAGCGGCTTTCTTT. This gives the protein CASSIRGQGRAAFF.

This clone was detected only a few times. The chain carries TRBV19 and TRBJ1-1; possibly TRBD1 for D (5 bases). This CDR3 has 13 amino acids. Germline V lookup: CDR1 LNHDA, CDR2 SQIVND (reference sequence). With 3 bases removed from V and 6 bases from J, the gap between germline ends came to 11 bases. CDR3 loop: CASSIDGGAEAFF. Here the CDR3 DNA reads TGTGCCAGTAGTATTGACGGGGGGGCTGAAGCTTTCTTT.